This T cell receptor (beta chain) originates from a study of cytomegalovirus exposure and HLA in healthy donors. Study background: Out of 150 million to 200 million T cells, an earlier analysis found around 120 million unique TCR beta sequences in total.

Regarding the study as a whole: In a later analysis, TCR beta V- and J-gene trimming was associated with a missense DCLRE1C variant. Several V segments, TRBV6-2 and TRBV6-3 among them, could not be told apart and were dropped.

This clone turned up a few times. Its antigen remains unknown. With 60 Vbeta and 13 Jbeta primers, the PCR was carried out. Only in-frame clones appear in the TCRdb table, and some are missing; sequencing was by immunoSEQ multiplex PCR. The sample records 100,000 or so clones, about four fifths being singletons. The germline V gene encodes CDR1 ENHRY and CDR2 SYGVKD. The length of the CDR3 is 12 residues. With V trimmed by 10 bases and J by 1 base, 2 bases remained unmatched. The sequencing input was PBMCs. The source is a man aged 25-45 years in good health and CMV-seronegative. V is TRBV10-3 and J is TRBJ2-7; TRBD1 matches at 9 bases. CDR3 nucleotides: TGTGCCACAGGACAGGGGTCCTACGAGCAGTACTTC. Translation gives CATGQGSYEQYF.